This entry features one T cell receptor (beta chain) sequence. Its target is unknown. The entry originates in a study of PD-L1 blockade in urothelial cancer. About the research overall: Timepoints chosen for blood analysis were 3 weeks (second dose) and 6 weeks after treatment start. Overall study results and limits: Clones that were tumor-associated expanded more in the blood of durable-benefit patients at 3 weeks. Pretreatment clonality of the blood TCR repertoire below the median was predictive of superior survival.

Noted time point: peripheral blood 6 weeks after treatment start. Each patient gave between 1 and 8 samples of peripheral blood mononuclear cells, which were collected pretreatment and during treatment. Germline loops: CDR1 SGHVS, CDR2 FNYEAQ. The junction had 6 bases not matched to a gene; V was cut back by 0 bases and J by 4 bases. This CDR3 is built from 16 residues. TCRdb keeps only in-frame clones here, not all; method: immunoSEQ multiplex PCR. The sample holds roughly 45,000 clones, roughly 85% seen once. The rearrangement joins TRBV7-6 to TRBJ2-3, with TRBD1 identical over 8 bases. The clonotype originates from a man in his fifties or sixties with urothelial cancer. Sequences were derived from PBMCs, sampled around atezolizumab (anti-PD-L1) treatment. This CDR3 reads CASSLARAGGADTQYF. In DNA, the CDR3 is TGTGCCAGCAGCTTAGCCAGGGCAGGGGGCGCAGATACGCAGTATTTT. Full variable domain (outside the CDR3, taken from reference TRBV7-6 and TRBJ2-3): GAGVSQSPRYKVTKRGQDVALRCDPISGHVSLYWYRQALGQGPEFLTYFNYEAQQDKSGLPNDRFSAERPEGSISTLTIQRTEQRDSAMYRCASSLARAGGADTQYFGPGTRLTVL.